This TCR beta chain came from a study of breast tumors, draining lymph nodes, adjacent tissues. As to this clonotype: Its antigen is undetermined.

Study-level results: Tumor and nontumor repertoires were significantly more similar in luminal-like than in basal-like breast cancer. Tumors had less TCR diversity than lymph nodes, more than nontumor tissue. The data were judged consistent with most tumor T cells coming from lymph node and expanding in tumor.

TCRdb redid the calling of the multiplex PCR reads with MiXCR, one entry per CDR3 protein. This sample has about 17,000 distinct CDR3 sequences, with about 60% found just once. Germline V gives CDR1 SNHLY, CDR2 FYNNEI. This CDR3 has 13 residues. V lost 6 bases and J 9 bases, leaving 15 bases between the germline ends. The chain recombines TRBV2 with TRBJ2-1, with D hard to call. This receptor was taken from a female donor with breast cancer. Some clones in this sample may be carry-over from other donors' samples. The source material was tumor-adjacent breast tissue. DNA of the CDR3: TGTGCCAGCAGCCTCTTAGAATCCACTGAGCAGTTCTTC. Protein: CASSLLESTEQFF.